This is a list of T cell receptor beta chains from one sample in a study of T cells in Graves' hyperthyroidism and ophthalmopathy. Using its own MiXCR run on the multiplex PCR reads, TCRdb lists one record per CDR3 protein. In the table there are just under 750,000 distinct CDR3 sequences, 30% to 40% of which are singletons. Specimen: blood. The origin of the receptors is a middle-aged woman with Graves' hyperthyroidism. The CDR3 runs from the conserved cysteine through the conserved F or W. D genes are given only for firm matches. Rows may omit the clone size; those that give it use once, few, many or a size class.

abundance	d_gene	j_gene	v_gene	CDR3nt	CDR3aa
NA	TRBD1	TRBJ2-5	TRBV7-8	TGTGCCAGCTCAAGCTACCGGGACAGGGCGATTCAAGAGACCCAGTACTTC	CASSSYRDRAIQETQYF
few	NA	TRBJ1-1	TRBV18	TGTGCCGGCACGGGAGGGTTGAACACTGAAGCTTTCTTT	CAGTGGLNTEAFF
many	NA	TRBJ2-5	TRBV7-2	TGTGCCAGCAGCTTAGGCGGCAGGCGGGAGACCCAGTACTTC	CASSLGGRRETQYF
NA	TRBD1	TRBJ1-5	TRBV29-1	TGCAGCAGTCCGACAGGGGATCAGCCCCAGCATTTT	CSSPTGDQPQHF
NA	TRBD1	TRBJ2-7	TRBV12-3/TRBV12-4	TGTGCCAGCAGTACCTCCGGGACAGGGGGTCACGGGGAGCAGTACTTC	CASSTSGTGGHGEQYF
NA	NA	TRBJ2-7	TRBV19	TGTGCCAGTAGTACAGCGGGGGACAGTGCCTACGAGCAGTACTTC	CASSTAGDSAYEQYF
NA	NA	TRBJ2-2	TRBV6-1	TGTGCCAGCAGTCCTCGTTCGTCCGGGGAGCTGTTTTTT	CASSPRSSGELFF
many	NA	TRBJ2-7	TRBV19	TGTGCCAGTAGACCAGGTGGAGGCTACGAGCAGTACTTC	CASRPGGGYEQYF
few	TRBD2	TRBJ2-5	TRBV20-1	TGCAGTGCGATTAGACTAGCGGGGAAAGAGACCCAGTACTTC	CSAIRLAGKETQYF
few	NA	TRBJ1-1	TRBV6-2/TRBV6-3	TGTGCCAGCAGCTCCCCCTTGACACGAATGAACACTGAAGCTTTCTTT	CASSSPLTRMNTEAFF
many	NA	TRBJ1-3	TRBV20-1	TGCAGTGCTAGAGATCAGGGTTTCTCTGGAAACACCATATATTTT	CSARDQGFSGNTIYF
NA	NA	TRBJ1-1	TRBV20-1	TGCAGTGCTAGAGATGTGGACAGACCGAACACTGAAGCTTTCTTT	CSARDVDRPNTEAFF
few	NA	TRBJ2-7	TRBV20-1	TGCAGTGCTCGAACCACAGGTAACGAGCAGTACTTC	CSARTTGNEQYF
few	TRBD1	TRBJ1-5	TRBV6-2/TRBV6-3	TGTGCCAGCAGTTATAGCAGGGGGAAGAATCAGCCCCAGCATTTT	CASSYSRGKNQPQHF
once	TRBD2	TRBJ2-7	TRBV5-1	TGCGCCAGCAGCATTATAGCGGGATCTGTAGGGGAGCAGTACTTC	CASSIIAGSVGEQYF
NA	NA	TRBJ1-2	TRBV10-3	TGTGCCAGCAGTTACGATTTATCGCGGGGGTTAGGTGACGGCTACACCTTC	CASSYDLSRGLGDGYTF
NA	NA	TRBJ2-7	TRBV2	TGTGCCAGCAGTGTCCAGATGAGCTACGAGCAGTACTTC	CASSVQMSYEQYF
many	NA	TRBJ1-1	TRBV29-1	TGCAGCGTTGAGCTGATGAACACTGAAGCTTTCTTT	CSVELMNTEAFF
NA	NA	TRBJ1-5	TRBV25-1	TGTGCCAGCAGCGACACCTCCGGGCCCGATCAGCCCCAGCATTTT	CASSDTSGPDQPQHF
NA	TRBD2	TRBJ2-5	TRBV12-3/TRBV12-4	TGTGCCAGCAGCTTAATAGCGGGGGGCCTCCAAGAGACCCAGTACTTC	CASSLIAGGLQETQYF
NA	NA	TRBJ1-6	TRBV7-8	TGTGCCAGCAGCTTAGAAGCATATCCTAATAATTCACCCCTCCACTTT	CASSLEAYPNNSPLHF
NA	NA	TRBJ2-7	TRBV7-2	TGTGCCAGCAGCCCGGGACATTCCTACGAGCAGTACTTC	CASSPGHSYEQYF
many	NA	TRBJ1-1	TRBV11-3	TGTGCCAGCAGCTTCTTTGACAGGCCCAACACTGAAGCTTTCTTT	CASSFFDRPNTEAFF
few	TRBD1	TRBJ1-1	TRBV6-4	TGTGCCAGCAGCTGGATTCCGGGACAGATATTCACTGAAGCTTTCTTT	CASSWIPGQIFTEAFF
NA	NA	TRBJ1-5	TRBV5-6	TGTGCCAGCAGCCTCTCAGGACAGACTTATAGCAATCAGCCCCAGCATTTT	CASSLSGQTYSNQPQHF
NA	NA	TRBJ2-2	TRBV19	TGTGCCAGTAGTCCACGGGCCAGATCGAACACCGGGGAGCTGTTTTTT	CASSPRARSNTGELFF
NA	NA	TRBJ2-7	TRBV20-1	TGCAGTGCTAGAGATCGGGACCCCCCACGAAGCTCTTACGAGCAGTACTTC	CSARDRDPPRSSYEQYF
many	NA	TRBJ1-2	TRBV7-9	TGTGCCAGCAGCTTTGAGCTTAACTATGGCTACACCTTC	CASSFELNYGYTF
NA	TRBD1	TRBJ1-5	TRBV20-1	TGCAGTGCTAGGCCTCACAGGGGCCTCAATCAGCCCCAGCATTTT	CSARPHRGLNQPQHF
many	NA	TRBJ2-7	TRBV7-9	TGTGCCAGCAGCCAAGATCGGGAAGAGCAGTACTTC	CASSQDREEQYF
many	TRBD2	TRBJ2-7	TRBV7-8	TGTGCCAGCAGCCGGAGCGGGGTTACCTACGAGCAGTACTTC	CASSRSGVTYEQYF
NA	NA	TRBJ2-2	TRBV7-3	TGTGCCAGCAGCTTATTTGTCAGCCTACCAAACACCGGGGAGCTGTTTTTT	CASSLFVSLPNTGELFF
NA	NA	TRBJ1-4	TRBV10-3	TGTGCCATCAGTGGGAATGAAAAACTGTTTTTT	CAISGNEKLFF
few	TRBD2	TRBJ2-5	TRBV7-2	TGTGCCAGCAGCTGGTCGGGGGGTGCTACCCGCCTACAAGAGATCCAGTACTTC	CASSWSGGATRLQEIQYF
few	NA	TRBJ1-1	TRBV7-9	TGTGCCAGCAGCCAAGTTGGGGGTAGGACTGAAGCTTTCTTT	CASSQVGGRTEAFF
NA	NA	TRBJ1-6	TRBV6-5	TGTGCCGGGTCCGACAGTCCTAATTCACCCCTCCACTTT	CAGSDSPNSPLHF
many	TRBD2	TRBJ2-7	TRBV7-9	TGTGCCAGCAGCTTAACAGGGACTAGCGGGCACTACTACGAGCAGTACTTC	CASSLTGTSGHYYEQYF
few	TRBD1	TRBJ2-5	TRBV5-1	TGCGCCAGCAGCTGGGGACAGGGGAACCAAGAGACCCAGTACTTC	CASSWGQGNQETQYF
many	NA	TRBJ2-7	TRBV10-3	TGTGCCATCAGTGAGACAGAATACGAGCAGTACTTC	CAISETEYEQYF
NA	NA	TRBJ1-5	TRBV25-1	TGTGCCAGCAGTGAAGCGGCCCCTCATCAGCCCCAGCATTTT	CASSEAAPHQPQHF
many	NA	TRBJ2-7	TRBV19	TGTGCCAGTAGTAACCGGGACGGTTACGAGCAGTACTTC	CASSNRDGYEQYF
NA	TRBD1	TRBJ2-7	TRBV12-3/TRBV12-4	TGTGCCAGCAGTTTCCATCGGGACAGGAGCTACGAGCAGTACTTC	CASSFHRDRSYEQYF
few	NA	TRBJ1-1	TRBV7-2	TGTGCCAGCAGCTTAGGATTCTTAGACAGGGAAGCTTTCTTT	CASSLGFLDREAFF
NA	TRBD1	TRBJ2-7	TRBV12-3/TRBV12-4	TGTGCCAGCAGCCAATCATACAGGGGGTCTTGGTACTTC	CASSQSYRGSWYF
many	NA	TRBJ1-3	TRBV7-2	TGTGCCAGCAGACGGTTAGGTCGCGATTTTGGAAACACCATATATTTT	CASRRLGRDFGNTIYF
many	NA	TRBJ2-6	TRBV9	TGTGCCAGCAGCGCTGGCCCTGGGGACGGCTCTGGGGCCAACGTCCTGACTTTC	CASSAGPGDGSGANVLTF
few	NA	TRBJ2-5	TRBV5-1	TGCGCCAGCAGCTTGTCCGGGCGGACACAAGAGACCCAGTACTTC	CASSLSGRTQETQYF
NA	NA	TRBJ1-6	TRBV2	TGTGCCAGCGGTTGTAGGGGCCGTGATAATTCACCCCTCCACTTT	CASGCRGRDNSPLHF
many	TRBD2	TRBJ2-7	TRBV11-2	TGTGCCAGCAGCTTATTCCCGGGGAGCGGGGACGAGCAGTACTTC	CASSLFPGSGDEQYF